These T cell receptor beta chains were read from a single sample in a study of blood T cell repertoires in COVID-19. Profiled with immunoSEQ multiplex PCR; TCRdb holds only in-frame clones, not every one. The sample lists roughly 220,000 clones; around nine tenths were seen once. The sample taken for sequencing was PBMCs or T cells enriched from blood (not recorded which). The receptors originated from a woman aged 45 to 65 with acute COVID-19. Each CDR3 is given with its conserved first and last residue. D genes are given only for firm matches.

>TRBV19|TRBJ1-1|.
CASKSWGERNTEAFF
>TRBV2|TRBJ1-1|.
CASQEGVAEAFF
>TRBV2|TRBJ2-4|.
CASSPGMAKNIQYF
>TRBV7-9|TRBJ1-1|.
CASSLFAGRAFF
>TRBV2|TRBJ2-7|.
CASGGALSYEQYF
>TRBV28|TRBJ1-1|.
CASSLPESGATEAFF
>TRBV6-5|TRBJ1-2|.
CASTRGGGNYGYTF
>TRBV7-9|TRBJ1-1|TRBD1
CASSFRGSTEAFF
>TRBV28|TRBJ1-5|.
CASTHGARGSGQPQHF
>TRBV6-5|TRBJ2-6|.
CASTPQGSGANVLTF
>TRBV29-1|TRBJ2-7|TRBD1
CSVLRDRENEQYF
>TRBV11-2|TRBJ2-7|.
CASSLIGEQYF
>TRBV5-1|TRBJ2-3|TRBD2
CASSLTSGNTDTQYF
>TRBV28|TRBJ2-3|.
CASSSSRQAPAPTQYF
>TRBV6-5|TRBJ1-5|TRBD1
CASSLTGTVGNQPQHF
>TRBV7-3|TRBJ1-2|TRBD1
CASSLTGGQFNKDYGYTF
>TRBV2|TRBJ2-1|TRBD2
CASSDLGSGRYGDEQFF
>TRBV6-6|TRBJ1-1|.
CASTLNTEAFF
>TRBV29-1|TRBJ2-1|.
CSVFGSYNEQFF
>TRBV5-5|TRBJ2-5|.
CASSLARETQYF
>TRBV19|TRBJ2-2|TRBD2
CASSPRTSGTYTGELFF
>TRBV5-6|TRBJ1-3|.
CASSLGGLIHGNTIYF
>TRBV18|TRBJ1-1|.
CASSPPNGANTEAFF
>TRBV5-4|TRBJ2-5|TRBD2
CASSLRGSMETQYF
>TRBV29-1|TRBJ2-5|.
CSVLVPGETQYF
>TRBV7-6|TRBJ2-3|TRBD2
CASSELAGGSHLTDTQYF
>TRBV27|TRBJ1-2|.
CASSLTLRGPIYGYTF
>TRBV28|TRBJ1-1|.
CASILDTLNTEAFF
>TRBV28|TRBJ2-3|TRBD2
CASSPQEREHRYTQYF
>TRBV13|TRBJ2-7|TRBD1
CASSYGQGSYEQYF
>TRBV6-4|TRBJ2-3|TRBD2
CASSDGGRLDTQYF
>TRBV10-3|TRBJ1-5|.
CAISEFQGTSNQPQHF
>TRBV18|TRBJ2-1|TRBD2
CASSPPGLAGGDEQFF
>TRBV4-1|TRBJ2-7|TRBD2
CASSQLPGLAGVEQYF
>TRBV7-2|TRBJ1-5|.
CASSLRGPQHF
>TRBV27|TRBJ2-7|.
CASSLVGSTYEQYF
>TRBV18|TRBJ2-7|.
CASSPPGHSYEQYF
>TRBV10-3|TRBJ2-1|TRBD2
CAISGGGSGYGEQFF
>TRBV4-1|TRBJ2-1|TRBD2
CASSPFSGRNYNEQFF